The text below deals with one T cell receptor beta chain. What it binds is unknown. Just one base apart from a much larger clone, this may be a read error. J was trimmed by 8 bases and V by 5 bases; bases with no gene match: 14. The CDR3 loop spans 16 amino acids. CDR1 MNHEY and CDR2 SVGEGT come from the germline V gene. Treg sorting used a CD4+CD25+CD127-/low gate. After constant-region reverse-primer amplification, full-length variable regions underwent semi-nested PCR with Nested Universal Primer A. Each CDR3 protein is one row after TCRdb ran MiXCR on the 5' RACE reads. The data hold fewer than 55,000 distinct CDR3 sequences, with about a fifth observed a single time. Findings and limits, study-wide: Tumor-infiltrating Treg TCR alpha and beta sequences overlapped most with tumor naive CD4+ T cells, then blood naive. The larger cohort examined one V-J beta rearrangement, not whole repertoires. In terms of TCR gene usage, tumor memory CD4+ T cells clustered together with blood and lymph node memory CD4+ cells, as well as with lymph node naive CD4+ cells.

This TCR derives from a female donor with breast cancer. The J gene is TRBJ2-1, the V gene TRBV6-2 or TRBV6-3; 8 nucleotides line up with TRBD2. The material sequenced was Tregs sorted from a lymph node. DNA of the CDR3: TGTGCCAGCAGTCTACGGAGCGGGAGACATAGGTATGAGCAGTTCTTC. It encodes CASSLRSGRHRYEQFF.